The 21 T cell receptor beta chains below all came from one sample that was sequenced in a study of graft-versus-host responses after intestinal transplantation. Generated by immunoSEQ multiplex PCR, the TCRdb table keeps only in-frame clones and is missing some. The sample contains approximately 24,000 clones, 90% to 95% of which appear only once. The source material was PBMCs, sampled around 30 days after intestinal transplant. The receptors derive from a human patient who received an intestinal transplant, so some T cells may come from the graft donor.

V gene TRBV5-1 combines with J gene TRBJ1-2; TRBD1 is a possible D gene (5 bases). The CDR3 sequence is 15 residues long. V shed 4 bases and J shed 7 bases, with 20 bases lying between them. CDR1 and CDR2 from the germline V gene are SGHRS and YFSETQ. The CDR3, as DNA: TGCGCCAGCAGCCGGGACCGGGGCATTGGGAGTGGCTACACCTTC. Its translation is CASSRDRGIGSGYTF.

This chain uses TRBV4-1 with TRBJ2-1, with D unclear. Germline CDR1 reads MGHRA; CDR2 reads YSYEKL. CDR3 size: 15 residues. V shed 0 bases and J shed 0 bases, with 6 bases lying between them. The chain's CDR3 is CASSQEGASYNEQFF. CDR3 coding DNA: TGCGCCAGCAGCCAAGAAGGCGCCTCCTACAATGAGCAGTTCTTC.

The V call is TRBV7-2, the J call TRBJ2-7; D could derive from TRBD1 or TRBD2 (6 bases each). V lost 1 base, J lost 7 bases, and 11 bases lay in between. Per the germline V gene, CDR1 is SGHTA and CDR2 is FQGNSA. CDR3 length: 13 amino acids. CDR3 sequence reads: CASSLVTGREQYF. Written as DNA, the CDR3 is TGTGCCAGCAGCTTAGTCACAGGGAGGGAGCAGTACTTC.

The CDR3 loop reads CASRAEGDEQYF. DNA of the CDR3: TGTGCCAGTAGGGCCGAGGGGGACGAGCAGTACTTC. V is TRBV19 and J is TRBJ2-7; the D gene is possibly TRBD1 (6 bases). Per germline, CDR1 LNHDA and CDR2 SQIVND (reference sequence). The CDR3 contains 12 residues. V was trimmed by 6 bases and J by 5 bases, leaving 11 bases between them.

This clone was counted a single time. This chain uses TRBV6-5 with TRBJ2-2; D is unclear. The V gene lost 6 bases and the J gene lost 2 bases, with 4 bases spanning the gap. Germline assignment: CDR1 MNHEY and CDR2 SVGAGI. The CDR3 covers 12 residues. CDR3 amino acids: CASRSNTGELFF. The CDR3 nucleotides read TGTGCCAGCAGATCTAACACCGGGGAGCTGTTTTTT.

This clone was counted a single time. The gene calls are TRBV30 and TRBJ2-5, with a tentative D call TRBD2 (6 bases). The V gene's germline CDR1 is GTSNPN and CDR2 SVGIG (reference sequence). This CDR3 has 13 amino acids. V lost 3 bases to trimming and J lost 2 bases, with 10 bases between them. The CDR3 DNA reads as TGTGCCTGGAGCGGGGGACCACAAGAGACCCAGTACTTC. The encoded protein is CAWSGGPQETQYF.

The chain is built from TRBV11-3 and TRBJ1-2; D gene unclear. The germline V gene encodes CDR1 SGHNT and CDR2 YENEEA. This CDR3 has 15 residues. The V end was cut by 5 bases, the J end by 4 bases, with 17 bases between. CDR3 region: CASSLPSCRAYGYTF. The CDR3 nucleotides are TGTGCCAGCAGCCTCCCGTCATGCAGAGCCTATGGCTACACCTTC.

This chain joins TRBV7-9 and TRBJ2-7; 8 bases are a match to TRBD1. The CDR3 is 15 amino acids. Germline CDR1 reads SEHNR; CDR2 reads FQNEAQ (reference sequence). Germline trimming cut 5 bases from V and 4 bases from J; bases unmatched to any gene: 10. CDR3 DNA sequence: TGTGCCAGCAGCGGGTTAGGGACAGGAGTTTACGAGCAGTACTTC. This encodes CASSGLGTGVYEQYF.

The rearrangement links TRBV5-1 to TRBJ2-3; 9 positions match TRBD2. V trimming: 0 bases; J trimming: 6 bases; junction bases outside the gene matches: 5. Germline assignment: CDR1 SGHRS and CDR2 YFSETQ. This CDR3 is built from 15 residues. The CDR3 is CASSLVAGAVDTQYF. CDR3 coding DNA: TGCGCCAGCAGCTTGGTAGCGGGAGCGGTGGATACGCAGTATTTT.

The genes are TRBV2 and TRBJ2-7; 8 positions match TRBD2. CDR1 is SNHLY and CDR2 is FYNNEI in the germline V gene. J gave up 0 bases and V 3 bases, and 4 bases lay outside the gene matches. This CDR3 spans 15 amino acids. The CDR3 nucleotides read TGTGCCAGCAGTGAGGGGAGCGGGAGCTCCTACGAGCAGTACTTC. Its protein is CASSEGSGSSYEQYF.

This clone was found once. The V gene is TRBV5-4, the J gene TRBJ2-5; TRBD2 aligns across 11 bases. The CDR3 extends over 18 amino acids. The junction had 12 bases not matched to a gene; V was cut back by 0 bases and J by 5 bases. Looked up from germline, CDR1 is SGHNT and CDR2 is YYREEE (reference sequence). This chain's CDR3 is CASSLDPSGGTVRETQYF. The CDR3 nucleotides read TGTGCCAGCAGCTTGGACCCTAGCGGGGGGACGGTCAGGGAGACCCAGTACTTC.

V gene TRBV30 combines with J gene TRBJ2-6; D is ambiguous. Trimming shortened V by 5 bases and J by 4 bases, and 9 bases separated the two germline ends. The CDR3 length is 13 residues. The germline CDR1 and CDR2 sequences are GTSNPN and SVGIG (reference sequence). The CDR3 spells CAWAQDGANVLTF. The CDR3 bases are TGTGCCTGGGCCCAAGACGGGGCCAACGTCCTGACTTTC. Using reference TRBV30 and TRBJ2-6 for the parts outside the CDR3, the full variable domain is SQTIHQWPATLVQPVGSPLSLECTVEGTSNPNLYWYRQAAGRGLQLLFYSVGIGQISSEVPQNLSASRPQDRQFILSSKKLLLSDSGFYLCAWAQDGANVLTFGAGSRLTVL.

This sequence joins TRBV7-2 and TRBJ1-6; weak D call: TRBD1 (6 bases). Trimming shortened V by 3 bases and J by 7 bases, and 10 bases separated the two germline ends. The CDR3 is 14 amino acids. Per the germline V gene, CDR1 is SGHTA and CDR2 is FQGNSA. The chain's CDR3 is CASSLNQGNSPLHF. The CDR3 nucleotides read TGTGCCAGCAGCTTGAACCAGGGGAATTCACCCCTCCACTTT.

This chain uses TRBV6-6 with TRBJ1-2; D not resolved. The CDR3 sequence is 13 residues long. V dropped 5 bases and J dropped 7 bases, with 14 bases sitting between them. Germline V gene sequence: CDR1 MNHNY, CDR2 SVGAGI (reference sequence). The CDR3 nucleotides are TGTGCCAGCAGTGAGACACCTGCAGGTGGCTACACCTTC. This sequence encodes CASSETPAGGYTF.

This chain uses TRBV6-5 with TRBJ2-5, with 7 bases identical to TRBD1. The assigned J gene may be wrong: the sequence end matches TRBJ2-7 better. The CDR3 contains 13 residues. CDR1 is MNHEY, CDR2 SVGAGI, per germline. CDR3 amino acids: CASSRGQTCEQYF. In DNA, the CDR3 is TGTGCCAGCAGCAGGGGACAGACCTGCGAGCAGTACTTC.

This clone was counted a single time. The chain couples TRBV7-2 to TRBJ2-2; TRBD2 matches 11 bases. In germline, CDR1 is SGHTA, CDR2 FQGNSA. The V gene end was trimmed by 1 base and the J gene end by 5 bases; junction bases not matched to a gene: 6. The CDR3 runs to 17 residues. The CDR3 sequence: CASSLEAGTSGTGELFF. The CDR3, as DNA: TGTGCCAGCAGCTTAGAGGCTGGGACTAGCGGAACCGGGGAGCTGTTTTTT.

This clone has a single count. J is TRBJ1-2 and V is TRBV6-5, with unresolved D. CDR1 MNHEY and CDR2 SVGAGI come from the germline V gene. The CDR3 is 13 amino acids. V was cut by 0 bases and J by 7 bases, with 9 bases left in between. CDR3: CASSYSEGGGYTF. The CDR3 nucleotides read TGTGCCAGCAGTTACTCGGAGGGCGGTGGCTACACCTTC.

This clone has only one observation. The chain employs TRBV29-1 and TRBJ2-7; 7 bases match TRBD2. V lost 6 bases, J lost 7 bases, and 12 bases stayed unmatched. Germline lookup yields CDR1 SQVTM and CDR2 ANQGSEA. This CDR3 is built from 13 residues. The CDR3 DNA is TGCAGCGTCGAGGGGAGAGAAGCGGGGGAGCAGTACTTC. Protein sequence: CSVEGREAGEQYF.

CDR3 sequence: CASSEFSGNYGYTF. DNA of the CDR3: TGTGCCAGCAGTGAATTTAGTGGGAACTATGGCTACACCTTC. The chain has TRBV6-1 and TRBJ1-2; D gene unclear. This CDR3 is built from 14 residues. Looked up from germline, CDR1 is MNHNS and CDR2 is SASEGT. The V end was cut by 2 bases, the J end by 2 bases, with 9 bases between.

This chain links TRBV11-3 with TRBJ1-1, with TRBD1 as a possible D gene (5 bases). Trimming removed 5 bases from V and 3 bases from J, with 13 bases in between. CDR3 length equals 14 residues. Germline CDR1 reads SGHNT; CDR2 reads YENEEA. CDR3 sequence (DNA): TGTGCCAGCAGCCCGGGGGGTTTGGACACTGAAGCTTTCTTT. It specifies CASSPGGLDTEAFF.

The V gene is TRBV7-6, the J gene TRBJ2-7; 8 bases match TRBD2. The germline V gene has CDR1 SGHVS and CDR2 FNYEAQ. Trimming removed 5 bases from V and 2 bases from J; junction bases left unmatched: 5. This CDR3 spans 14 amino acids. In nucleotides, the CDR3 is TGTGCCAGCAGCCCGGGGGGGGGCCCCTACGAGCAGTACTTC. The encoded protein is CASSPGGGPYEQYF.